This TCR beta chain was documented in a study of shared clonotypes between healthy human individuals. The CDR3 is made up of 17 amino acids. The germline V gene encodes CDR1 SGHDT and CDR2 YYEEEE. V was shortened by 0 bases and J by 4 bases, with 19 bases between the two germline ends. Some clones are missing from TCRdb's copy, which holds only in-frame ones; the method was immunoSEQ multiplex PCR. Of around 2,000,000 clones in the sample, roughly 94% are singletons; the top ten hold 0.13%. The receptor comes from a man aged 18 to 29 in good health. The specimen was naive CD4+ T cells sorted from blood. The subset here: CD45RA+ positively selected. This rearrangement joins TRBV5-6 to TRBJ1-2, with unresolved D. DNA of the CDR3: TGTGCCAGCAGCTTGGGGGTAAATCCAGGTTACGGCTATGGCTACACCTTC. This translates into CASSLGVNPGYGYGYTF.